Below, 16 T cell receptor beta chains from the same sample are listed, as sequenced in a study of cytomegalovirus exposure and HLA in healthy donors (TCRdb year 2017). Libraries were built with the immunoSEQ multiplex PCR assay. For the multiplex PCR, a mixture combining 60 forward primers for TCR Vbeta segments and 13 reverse primers for TCR Jbeta segments was used. TCRdb provides this immuneACCESS table in a form limited to in-frame rearrangements. Some clones are lacking; in checked studies, under half of them reflect an unresolved V gene, and why the rest are absent is not known. This sample lists about 140,000 clones; approximately 79% were detected once. Approximately 1.1% of the sample is taken by the ten largest. Sequenced input: PBMCs. The receptors here all came from a female donor in good health and CMV-seronegative.

The chain joins TRBV2 to TRBJ2-3; 10 bases agree with TRBD1. Germline lookup yields CDR1 SNHLY and CDR2 FYNNEI. Trimming at V came to 2 bases and at J to 4 bases, leaving 6 bases not matched to a gene. The CDR3 runs to 16 residues. DNA of the CDR3: TGTGCCAGCAGTGAACCGACAGGGGGCTTTGCAGATACGCAGTATTTT. As protein: CASSEPTGGFADTQYF.

CDR3 DNA: TGTGCCAGCAGCTTGGGGGATTCCGGACTAGGCTACACCTTC. This codes for CASSLGDSGLGYTF. The V gene is TRBV7-9, the J gene TRBJ1-2, with TRBD1 as a possible D gene (5 bases). Germline lookup yields CDR1 SEHNR and CDR2 FQNEAQ (reference sequence). Trimming removed 3 bases from V and 8 bases from J, with 16 bases in between. This CDR3 region has 14 residues. The entire variable domain, with the rest obtained from reference TRBV7-9 and TRBJ1-2, is as follows: DTGVSQNPRHKITKRGQNVTFRCDPISEHNRLYWYRQTLGQGPEFLTYFQNEAQLEKSRLLSDRFSAERPKGSFSTLEIQRTEQGDSAMYLCASSLGDSGLGYTFGSGTRLTVV.

The chain joins TRBV7-2 to TRBJ2-3; tentatively, D is TRBD2 (5 bases). Trimming shortened V by 5 bases and J by 4 bases, and 7 bases separated the two germline ends. The CDR3 is made up of 12 amino acids. Germline CDR1 reads SGHTA; CDR2 reads FQGNSA. Written as DNA, the CDR3 is TGTGCCAGCAGCCCAGCGGCAGATACGCAGTATTTT. This translates into CASSPAADTQYF.

The genes are TRBV7-2 and TRBJ1-2; 7 positions agree with TRBD1. After removal of 5 bases from V and 0 bases from J, the junction contained 6 bases not matched to a gene. CDR3 length: 15 residues. Per the germline V gene, CDR1 is SGHTA and CDR2 is FQGNSA. In DNA, the CDR3 is TGTGCCAGCAGCCGCCTGGACAGGACTAACTATGGCTACACCTTC. As protein: CASSRLDRTNYGYTF.

V and J are TRBV4-1 and TRBJ2-1; D is unresolved. Germline values: CDR1 MGHRA, CDR2 YSYEKL. V gave up 7 bases and J gave up 5 bases, with 9 bases separating them. This CDR3 is 12 amino acids long. The DNA for the CDR3 is TGCGCCAGCAAGAATAGCCACAATGAGCAGTTCTTC. Protein: CASKNSHNEQFF.

The J gene is TRBJ1-2, the V gene TRBV4-1; perhaps TRBD1 as D (5 bases). V lost 0 bases to trimming and J lost 12 bases, with 20 bases between them. This CDR3 contains 15 residues. Germline CDR1 and CDR2: MGHRA and YSYEKL. CDR3 amino acids: CASSQDWGGHPGDTF. The CDR3 nucleotides are TGCGCCAGCAGCCAAGATTGGGGTGGCCATCCGGGGGACACCTTC.

The chain carries TRBV27 and TRBJ2-1; weak D call: TRBD2 (6 bases). Germline CDR1 MNHEY, CDR2 SMNVEV (reference sequence). The V end lost 6 bases, the J end lost 0 bases, and 12 bases lay between the germline ends. The CDR3 consists of 15 residues. The CDR3 DNA sequence: TGTGCCAGCAGGTGGGACTTGAGCTCCTACAATGAGCAGTTCTTC. This codes for CASRWDLSSYNEQFF.

The J gene is TRBJ2-5, the V gene TRBV7-3; 7 nucleotides align to TRBD2. Germline CDR1 and CDR2: SGHTA and FQGTGA. The V gene end was trimmed by 3 bases and the J gene end by 5 bases; junction bases not matched to a gene: 6. This CDR3 contains 14 residues. This CDR3 is CASSLWEGPETQYF. CDR3 sequence (DNA): TGTGCCAGCAGCTTGTGGGAGGGCCCTGAGACCCAGTACTTC.

The V call is TRBV7-8, the J call TRBJ2-5, with 7 bases fitting TRBD2. The J call is doubtful: the DNA matches TRBJ2-7 better. CDR3 length: 15 residues. The germline gives CDR1 SGHVS, CDR2 FQNEAQ. DNA for the CDR3: TGTGCCAGCAGCAAAGATGAGGTAGCGGGCTACGAGCAGTACTTC. Translation gives CASSKDEVAGYEQYF.

This clone was found a few times. The chain links TRBV18 to TRBJ2-2; the match to TRBD2 covers 14 bases. There are 17 residues in the CDR3. Per the germline V gene, CDR1 is KGHSH and CDR2 is LQKENI. Germline trimming cut 1 base from V and 7 bases from J; bases unmatched to any gene: 5. DNA for the CDR3: TGTGCCAGCTCACCACGACTAGCGGGAGGGCCTGTCGGGGAGCTGTTTTTT. It codes for CASSPRLAGGPVGELFF.

This clone was seen just once. The chain couples TRBV18 to TRBJ1-4; D ambiguous. The CDR3 has 14 amino acids. V was pared by 3 bases and J by 0 bases, with 5 bases between. Per germline, CDR1 KGHSH and CDR2 LQKENI. CDR3 residues: CASSPGATNEKLFF. CDR3 coding DNA: TGTGCCAGCTCACCCGGGGCAACTAATGAAAAACTGTTTTTT.

V gene TRBV7-7 combines with J gene TRBJ2-5; D is unresolved. Germline V CDR1 and CDR2: SSHAT, FNYEAQ (reference sequence). The CDR3 extends over 14 amino acids. Trimming left V 1 base short and J 5 bases short, with 11 bases between. The CDR3 region has the DNA TGTGCCAGCAGCTTAGGTCGGCAGGTTGAGACCCAGTACTTC. It specifies CASSLGRQVETQYF.

CDR3 coding DNA: TGTGCCAGCAGTTCTTCCACTTACTACGAGCAGTACTTC. Protein sequence: CASSSSTYYEQYF. The V and J genes are TRBV28 and TRBJ2-7; D is unresolved. There are 13 residues in the CDR3. Germline lookup yields CDR1 MDHEN and CDR2 SYDVKM. V lost 4 bases and J lost 3, with 10 bases in between.

The chain joins TRBV7-9 to TRBJ2-7; no reliable D call. V was cut by 4 bases and J by 1 base, with 20 bases left in between. Per germline, CDR1 SEHNR and CDR2 FQNEAQ (reference sequence). This CDR3 comprises 17 residues. CDR3 bases: TGTGCCAGCAGCTCAACTAACGACCCTTCCGTATCCTACGAGCAGTACTTC. Translating it yields CASSSTNDPSVSYEQYF.

The chain has TRBV15 and TRBJ1-3; TRBD1 aligns across 7 bases. V lost 0 bases, J lost 1 base, and 0 bases stayed unmatched. CDR3 length: 15 residues. From germline, CDR1 is LNHNV and CDR2 YYDKDF (reference sequence). The CDR3 nucleotides are TGTGCCACCAGCAGAGACAGGGGGTCTGGAAACACCATATATTTT. Protein: CATSRDRGSGNTIYF.

Here the CDR3 reads CASRLGQANTGELFF. For the CDR3, the DNA is TGCGCCAGCAGACTGGGACAGGCAAACACCGGGGAGCTGTTTTTT. The rearrangement uses TRBV5-1 and TRBJ2-2; 8 bases map to TRBD1. Per the germline V gene, CDR1 is SGHRS and CDR2 is YFSETQ. This CDR3 region has 15 residues. J lost 2 bases, V lost 5 bases, and 5 bases had no gene match. Together with reference TRBV5-1 and TRBJ2-2, the CDR3 gives the full variable domain: KAGVTQTPRYLIKTRGQQVTLSCSPISGHRSVSWYQQTPGQGLQFLFEYFSETQRNKGNFPGRFSGRQFSNSRSEMNVSTLELGDSALYLCASRLGQANTGELFFGEGSRLTVL.